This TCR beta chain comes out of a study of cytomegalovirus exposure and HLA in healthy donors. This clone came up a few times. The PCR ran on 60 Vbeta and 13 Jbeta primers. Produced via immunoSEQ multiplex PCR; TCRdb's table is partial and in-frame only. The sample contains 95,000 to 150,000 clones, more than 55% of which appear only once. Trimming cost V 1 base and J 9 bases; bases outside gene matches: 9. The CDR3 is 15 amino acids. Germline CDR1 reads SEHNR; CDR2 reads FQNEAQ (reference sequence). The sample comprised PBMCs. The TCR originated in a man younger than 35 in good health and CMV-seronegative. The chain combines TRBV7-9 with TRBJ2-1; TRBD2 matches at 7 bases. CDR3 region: CASSLVRGGKGEQFF. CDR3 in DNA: TGTGCCAGCAGCTTAGTAAGGGGAGGGAAGGGTGAGCAGTTCTTC.